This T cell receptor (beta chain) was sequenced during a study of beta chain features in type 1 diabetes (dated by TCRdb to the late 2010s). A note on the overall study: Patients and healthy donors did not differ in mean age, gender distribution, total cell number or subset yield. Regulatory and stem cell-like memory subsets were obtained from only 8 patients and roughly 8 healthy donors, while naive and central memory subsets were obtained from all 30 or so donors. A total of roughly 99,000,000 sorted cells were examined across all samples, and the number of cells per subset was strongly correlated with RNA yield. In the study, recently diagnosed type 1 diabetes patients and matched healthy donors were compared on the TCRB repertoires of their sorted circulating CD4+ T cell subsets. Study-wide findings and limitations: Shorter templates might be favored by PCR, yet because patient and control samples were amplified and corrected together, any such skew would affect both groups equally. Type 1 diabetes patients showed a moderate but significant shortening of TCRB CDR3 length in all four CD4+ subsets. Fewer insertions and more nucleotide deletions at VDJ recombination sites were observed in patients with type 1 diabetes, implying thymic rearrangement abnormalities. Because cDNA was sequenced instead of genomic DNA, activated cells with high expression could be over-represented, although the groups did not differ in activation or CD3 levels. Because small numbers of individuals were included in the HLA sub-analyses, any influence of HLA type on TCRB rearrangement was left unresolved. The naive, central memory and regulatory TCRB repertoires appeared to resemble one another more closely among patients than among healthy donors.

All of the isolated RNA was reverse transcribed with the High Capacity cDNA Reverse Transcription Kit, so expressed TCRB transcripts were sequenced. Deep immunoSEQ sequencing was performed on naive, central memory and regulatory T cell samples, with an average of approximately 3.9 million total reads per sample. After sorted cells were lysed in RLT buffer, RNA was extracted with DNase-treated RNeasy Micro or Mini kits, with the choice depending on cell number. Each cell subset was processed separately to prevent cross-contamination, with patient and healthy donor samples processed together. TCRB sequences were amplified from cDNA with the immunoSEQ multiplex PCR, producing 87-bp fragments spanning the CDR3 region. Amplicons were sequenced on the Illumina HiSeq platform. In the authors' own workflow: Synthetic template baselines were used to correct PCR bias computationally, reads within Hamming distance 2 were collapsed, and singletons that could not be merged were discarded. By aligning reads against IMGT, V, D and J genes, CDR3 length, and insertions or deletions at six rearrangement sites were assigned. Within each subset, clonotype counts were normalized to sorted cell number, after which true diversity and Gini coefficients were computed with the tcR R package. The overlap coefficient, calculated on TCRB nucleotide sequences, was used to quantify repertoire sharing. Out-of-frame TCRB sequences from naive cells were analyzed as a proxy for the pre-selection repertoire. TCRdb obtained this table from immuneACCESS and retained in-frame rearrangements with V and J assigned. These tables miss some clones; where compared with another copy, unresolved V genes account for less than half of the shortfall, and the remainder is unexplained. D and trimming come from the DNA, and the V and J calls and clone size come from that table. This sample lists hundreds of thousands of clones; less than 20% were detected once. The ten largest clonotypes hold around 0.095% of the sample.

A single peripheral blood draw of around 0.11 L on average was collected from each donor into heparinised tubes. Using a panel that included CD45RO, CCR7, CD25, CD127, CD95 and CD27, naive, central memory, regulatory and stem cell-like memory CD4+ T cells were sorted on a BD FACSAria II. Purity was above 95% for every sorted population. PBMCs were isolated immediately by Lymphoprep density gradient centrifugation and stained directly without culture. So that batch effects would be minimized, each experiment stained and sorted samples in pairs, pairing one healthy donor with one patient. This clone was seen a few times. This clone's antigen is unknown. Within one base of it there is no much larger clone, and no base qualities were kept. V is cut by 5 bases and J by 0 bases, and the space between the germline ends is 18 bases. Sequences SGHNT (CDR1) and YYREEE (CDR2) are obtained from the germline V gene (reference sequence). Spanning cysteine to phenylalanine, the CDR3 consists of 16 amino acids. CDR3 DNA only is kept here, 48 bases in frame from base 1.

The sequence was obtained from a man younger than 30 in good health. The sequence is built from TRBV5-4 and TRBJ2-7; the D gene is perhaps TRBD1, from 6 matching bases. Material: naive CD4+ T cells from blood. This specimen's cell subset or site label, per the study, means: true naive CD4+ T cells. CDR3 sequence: CASRSAPTGSSYEQYF. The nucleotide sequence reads TGTGCCAGCAGGTCGGCCCCGACAGGTAGCTCCTACGAGCAGTACTTC.